This TCR beta chain was captured by sequencing in a study of blood T cell repertoires in COVID-19. Across the study: The samples span acute and convalescent COVID-19 from the United States, Italy and Spain.

Trimming cost V 0 bases and J 10 bases, with 9 bases left between them. Germline V lookup: CDR1 WNHNN, CDR2 SYGVQD (reference sequence). The CDR3 consists of 12 residues. In the original workflow: Reference gene primers were amplified, and this amplification served to estimate nucleated cell counts. This table comes from immunoSEQ multiplex PCR, and its TCRdb copy is limited to in-frame clones, with some not included. The V and J calls and clone size come from that table; D and trimming were worked out from the DNA. The sample shows 390,000 or so clones, roughly 90% of them seen only once. This clonotype was obtained from a man aged 18 to 30 with active or convalescent COVID-19. Sequenced input: peripheral blood. This chain joins TRBV10-1 and TRBJ1-1; no definite D call. CDR3 nucleotide sequence: TGCGCCAGCAGTGAGTCGGCGGGAGGAGCTTTCTTT. Translated: CASSESAGGAFF.